This T cell receptor beta chain was identified during a study of shared clonotypes between healthy human individuals. Study context: Used for every donor were three CD4 naive, three CD4 memory, two CD8 naive and one CD8 memory plate.

Whole-study results and caveats: It was the non-shared clonotypes that had lower generation probabilities than clonotypes shared by all four donors. Sampling was confined to blood; repertoires within tissues likely differ.

Turning to this clone: Its antigen is not identified.

CDR1 is MNHEY and CDR2 is SVGAGI in the germline V gene. This CDR3 region has 16 residues. The V end was cut by 0 bases, the J end by 1 base, with 13 bases between. The table came from immunoSEQ multiplex PCR; TCRdb's copy has only in-frame clones and leaves some out. The data contain about 2.4 million clones, roughly nine tenths of them singletons. The donor population consisted of healthy HIV-negative adults with no recent acute infections or vaccinations. This TCR derives from a young man in good health. The chain uses TRBV6-5 and TRBJ2-7; D uncertain. Sequencing input: naive CD4+ T cells sorted from blood. The subset: CD45RA+ positively selected. CDR3 loop: CASSYSVTLGSYEQYF. As DNA, the CDR3 is TGTGCCAGCAGTTACTCTGTGACGTTAGGGTCCTACGAGCAGTACTTC.